Below are 27 T cell receptor beta chains sequenced from a single sample in a study of CD8 T cells in Susac syndrome (dated by TCRdb to between 2018 and 2021). The protocol used for the library was the immunoSEQ multiplex PCR assay. RNA was extracted using the RNeasy kit, and roughly 0.45 to 1 microgram was reverse transcribed with random hexamers. TCRdb cleaned the public reads at Q25 with fastp, built clones with MiXCR and kept in-frame beta chains. For every CDR3 protein sequence, its rows merge into one entry that carries the most common genes and DNA. Present in this sample are around 300,000 distinct CDR3 sequences, roughly 85% of which were seen just once. The ten top clones hold around 0.22% of the sample. The sample consisted of CD8+ T cells from PBMCs. Every receptor here comes from a human donor with multiple sclerosis.

This chain joins TRBV20-1 and TRBJ2-2; TRBD1 matches 7 bases. Germline CDR1 is DFQATT and CDR2 is SNEGSKA (reference sequence). The V segment lost 1 base and the J segment 2 bases; nucleotides outside the gene matches: 10. CDR3 size: 17 residues. In DNA form, the CDR3 reads TGCAGTGCTAGAGCTTCCGACAGGGCCCCTAACACCGGGGAGCTGTTTTTT. Translating it yields CSARASDRAPNTGELFF.

This chain links TRBV20-1 with TRBJ2-7; weak D call: TRBD2 (5 bases). CDR1 and CDR2 (germline): DFQATT, SNEGSKA (reference sequence). V lost 0 bases and J 0 bases, leaving 12 bases between the germline ends. This CDR3 is 15 amino acids long. CDR3 protein: CSAREPDYLSYEQYF. The CDR3 DNA follows: TGCAGTGCTAGAGAGCCTGACTACCTCTCCTACGAGCAGTACTTC.

The CDR3 DNA reads TGTGCCAGCAGTAGTCCGGACAGTGCGACGACGGACAATGAGCAGTTCTTC. Protein product: CASSSPDSATTDNEQFF. V is TRBV6-1 and J is TRBJ2-1; D may be TRBD1 (6 bases). CDR3 length equals 17 residues. Trimming stripped 5 bases from V and 5 bases from J, with 22 bases between. Germline lookup yields CDR1 MNHNS and CDR2 SASEGT.

V usage is TRBV7-9 and J usage is TRBJ2-1; TRBD1 might be the D (7 bases). Trimming stripped 6 bases from V and 4 bases from J, with 13 bases between. The CDR3 has 14 amino acids. Germline CDR1 and CDR2: SEHNR and FQNEAQ (reference sequence). DNA of the CDR3: TGTGCCAGCAGGTGGGCAGGGGGGTACAATGAGCAGTTCTTC. Translating gives CASRWAGGYNEQFF.

The chain recombines TRBV6-5 with TRBJ2-5; 8 bases agree with TRBD2. This CDR3 contains 16 residues. CDR1 is MNHEY and CDR2 is SVGAGI in the germline V gene. Germline trimming cut 4 bases from V and 5 bases from J; bases unmatched to any gene: 12. CDR3 nucleotides: TGTGCCAGCAGTTTCGGTAGCGGGGATCCTCGGGAGACCCAGTACTTC. As protein: CASSFGSGDPRETQYF.

This chain links TRBV6-1 with TRBJ2-3; 8 positions agree with TRBD1. The CDR3 is 13 amino acids. Germline values: CDR1 MNHNS, CDR2 SASEGT. V shed 6 bases and J 2 bases; nucleotides not matched to a gene: 1. Written as DNA, the CDR3 is TGTGCCAGCAGGGACAGGGTCACAGATACGCAGTATTTT. Translation gives CASRDRVTDTQYF.

Here the CDR3 reads CASREGLYEQYF. DNA for the CDR3: TGTGCCAGCAGGGAGGGCCTTTACGAGCAGTACTTC. V usage is TRBV6-2 or TRBV6-3 and J usage is TRBJ2-7, with D possibly TRBD2 on 6 matching bases. Between the trimmed V and J ends, which lost 6 bases and 4 bases, there was a span of 10 bases. Germline V gene sequence: CDR1 MNHEY, CDR2 SVGEGT. The CDR3 length is 12 residues.

The J gene is TRBJ2-1, the V gene TRBV4-3, with D hard to call. Germline assignment: CDR1 LGHNA and CDR2 YSLEER. The V and J ends lost 0 bases and 2 bases respectively, with 14 bases between them. CDR3 length: 17 residues. The CDR3 region is CASSQDMNPTPYNEQFF. The CDR3 DNA is TGCGCCAGCAGCCAAGATATGAATCCGACACCCTACAATGAGCAGTTCTTC.

This chain connects TRBV6-5 to TRBJ1-2; 12 nucleotides match TRBD1. In germline, CDR1 is MNHEY, CDR2 SVGAGI. The CDR3 is 17 amino acids. The junction had 8 bases not matched to a gene; V was cut back by 4 bases and J by 2 bases. This chain's CDR3 is CASSSLGQGAGNYGYTF. DNA of the CDR3: TGTGCCAGCAGTTCCCTGGGACAGGGGGCTGGGAACTATGGCTACACCTTC.

The rearrangement uses TRBV4-1 and TRBJ1-5, with D hard to call. CDR1 and CDR2 (germline): MGHRA, YSYEKL. CDR3 size: 13 residues. Trimming pared 1 base from V and 4 bases from J, leaving 5 bases between. The CDR3 protein is CASSQVPNQPQHF. The CDR3 DNA reads as TGCGCCAGCAGCCAAGTCCCGAATCAGCCCCAGCATTTT.

The chain couples TRBV7-9 to TRBJ1-5; the D is unclear. The germline V and J ends were trimmed by 5 bases and 9 bases, with 11 bases remaining between them. The CDR3 has 12 amino acids. Germline-derived CDR1 and CDR2 are SEHNR and FQNEAQ (reference sequence). For the CDR3, the DNA is TGTGCCAGCAGCCAGATCCGAACGCCCCAGCATTTT. This sequence encodes CASSQIRTPQHF. Full variable domain (rest looked up from reference TRBV7-9 and TRBJ1-5): DTGVSQNPRHKITKRGQNVTFRCDPISEHNRLYWYRQTLGQGPEFLTYFQNEAQLEKSRLLSDRFSAERPKGSFSTLEIQRTEQGDSAMYLCASSQIRTPQHFGDGTRLSIL.

This clonotype was counted between two and nine times. The V gene is TRBV11-2, the J gene TRBJ1-1; D is uncertain. With 3 bases removed from V and 0 bases from J, the gap between germline ends came to 8 bases. The V gene's germline CDR1 is SGHAT and CDR2 FQNNGV. This CDR3 region has 14 residues. The CDR3: CASSLLDLNTEAFF. The CDR3 DNA follows: TGTGCCAGCAGCTTGCTTGACTTGAACACTGAAGCTTTCTTT. Filled out from reference TRBV11-2 and TRBJ1-1, the complete variable domain reads EAGVAQSPRYKIIEKRQSVAFWCNPISGHATLYWYQQILGQGPKLLIQFQNNGVVDDSQLPKDRFSAERLKGVDSTLKIQPAKLEDSAVYLCASSLLDLNTEAFFGQGTRLTVV.

In this sample, this clonotype turned up once. The V call is TRBV5-1, the J call TRBJ2-2; 14 bases map to TRBD2. Germline V gene lookup returns CDR1 SGHRS and CDR2 YFSETQ. With V trimmed by 3 bases and J by 7 bases, 5 bases remained unmatched. This CDR3 is 16 amino acids long. The CDR3 loop reads CASSWGLAGVGGELFF. CDR3 sequence (DNA): TGCGCCAGCAGCTGGGGACTAGCGGGAGTAGGCGGGGAGCTGTTTTTT.

This chain connects TRBV19 to TRBJ2-7, with 10 bases that match TRBD2. This CDR3 is built from 16 residues. Trimming took 3 bases from V and 7 from J; bases not matched to a gene: 12. Germline loops: CDR1 LNHDA, CDR2 SQIVND (reference sequence). CDR3 bases: TGTGCCAGTAGTATGGGTTTGAGGACTAGCGGAGGAGAGCAGTACTTC. The encoded protein is CASSMGLRTSGGEQYF.

The chain combines TRBV4-3 with TRBJ1-1; no definite D call. The V and J ends lost 1 base and 1 base respectively, with 19 bases between them. Germline CDR1 is LGHNA and CDR2 is YSLEER. The CDR3 totals 18 residues. The CDR3 DNA reads TGCGCCAGCAGCCAAGGCACGGCCGTGAAAAGCGCGAACACTGAAGCTTTCTTT. It is translated as CASSQGTAVKSANTEAFF.

This chain connects TRBV3-1 to TRBJ1-1; 8 bases agree with TRBD1. Germline CDR1 LGHDT, CDR2 YNNKEL (reference sequence). V lost 2 bases and J lost 4; bases outside the gene matches: 6. This CDR3 has 15 residues. For the CDR3, the DNA is TGTGCCAGCAGCCAACCCCGGACAGGGACCACTGAAGCTTTCTTT. Translated: CASSQPRTGTTEAFF. Based on the CDR3 plus reference TRBV3-1 and TRBJ1-1, the full variable domain is DTAVSQTPKYLVTQMGNDKSIKCEQNLGHDTMYWYKQDSKKFLKIMFSYNNKELIINETVPNRFSPKSPDKAHLNLHINSLELGDSAVYFCASSQPRTGTTEAFFGQGTRLTVV.

As DNA, the CDR3 is TGTGCCTGGGAGACAGGGGGGGAGACTGAAGCTTTCTTT. This codes for CAWETGGETEAFF. V and J are TRBV30 and TRBJ1-1; the match to TRBD1 covers 9 bases. Germline CDR1 GTSNPN, CDR2 SVGIG (reference sequence). CDR3 length equals 13 residues. V lost 5 bases to trimming and J lost 5 bases; unmatched junction nucleotides: 6.

This sequence joins TRBV27 and TRBJ2-2; 9 nucleotides align to TRBD2. Unmatched junction bases numbered 5, after V lost 6 bases and J lost 3 bases. This CDR3 region has 15 residues. Looked up from germline, CDR1 is MNHEY and CDR2 is SMNVEV (reference sequence). The CDR3 DNA sequence: TGTGCCAGCAGGCGGACTAGCGCATACACCGGGGAGCTGTTTTTT. Translating gives CASRRTSAYTGELFF.

This clonotype came up a few times. The rearrangement uses TRBV11-2 and TRBJ1-4; D gene uncertain. The CDR3 is made up of 14 amino acids. V was shortened by 2 bases and J by 8 bases, with 12 bases between the two germline ends. Germline V gene sequence: CDR1 SGHAT, CDR2 FQNNGV. The CDR3 DNA is TGTGCCAGCAGCTTAAAGCTTGGATGGGAAAAACTGTTTTTT. Translation: CASSLKLGWEKLFF. The whole variable domain, remainder taken from reference TRBV11-2 and TRBJ1-4, is EAGVAQSPRYKIIEKRQSVAFWCNPISGHATLYWYQQILGQGPKLLIQFQNNGVVDDSQLPKDRFSAERLKGVDSTLKIQPAKLEDSAVYLCASSLKLGWEKLFFGSGTQLSVL.

The CDR3 DNA is TGTGCCAGCAGTCTAGGTAACCACGAGCAGTACTTC. The encoded protein is CASSLGNHEQYF. The chain combines TRBV27 with TRBJ2-7; D uncertain. Trimming removed 5 bases at V and 5 bases at J, with 10 bases between. There are 12 residues in the CDR3. Germline values: CDR1 MNHEY, CDR2 SMNVEV (reference sequence).

The genes are TRBV7-8 and TRBJ2-5, with no clear D. Deletions cut 3 bases from V and 5 bases from J, with 1 base between. CDR1 is SGHVS, CDR2 FQNEAQ, per germline. The CDR3 contains 10 residues. The CDR3 loop reads CASSFETQYF. DNA of the CDR3: TGTGCCAGCAGCTTCGAGACCCAGTACTTC.

CDR3 nucleotide sequence: TGCGCCAGCAGCTTGGGATTTCGATTTAACGGGGCCCCCTACGAGCAGTACTTC. Its translation: CASSLGFRFNGAPYEQYF. The chain joins TRBV5-1 to TRBJ2-7; D is tentatively TRBD1 or TRBD2 (5 bases each). This CDR3 spans 18 amino acids. Germline CDR1 reads SGHRS; CDR2 reads YFSETQ. V lost 0 bases and J 2 bases, leaving 21 bases between the germline ends. The whole variable domain, filled in from reference TRBV5-1 and TRBJ2-7, reads KAGVTQTPRYLIKTRGQQVTLSCSPISGHRSVSWYQQTPGQGLQFLFEYFSETQRNKGNFPGRFSGRQFSNSRSEMNVSTLELGDSALYLCASSLGFRFNGAPYEQYFGPGTRLTVT.

The chain uses TRBV20-1 and TRBJ2-7, with TRBD2 matching over 8 bases. J lost 3 bases, V lost 0 bases, and 10 bases had no gene match. CDR1 DFQATT and CDR2 SNEGSKA come from the germline V gene (reference sequence). CDR3 size: 16 residues. In DNA, the CDR3 is TGCAGTGCTAGAGATAGGAAGCGGGAGTTGCTCTACGAGCAGTACTTC. Translated, it gives CSARDRKRELLYEQYF.

The chain joins TRBV12-3 or TRBV12-4 to TRBJ2-5; D unresolved. The CDR3 runs 12 residues. Trimming pared 3 bases from V and 9 bases from J, leaving 11 bases between. The CDR3 is CASSFKLGPQYF. The DNA of the CDR3 is TGTGCCAGCAGTTTCAAGCTAGGGCCCCAGTACTTC.

V and J are TRBV4-3 and TRBJ2-1, with 8 bases fitting TRBD2. V lost 4 bases and J lost 6; bases outside the gene matches: 8. CDR1 is LGHNA and CDR2 is YSLEER in the germline V gene. The CDR3 runs 15 residues. CDR3 region: CASSPRTAGVNEQFF. CDR3 sequence (DNA): TGCGCCAGCAGCCCACGCACAGCGGGGGTCAATGAGCAGTTCTTC.

This rearrangement joins TRBV29-1 to TRBJ2-7; D is unresolved. The ends were cut back, 6 bases at V and 3 bases at J, with 18 bases in the middle. Germline-derived CDR1 and CDR2 are SQVTM and ANQGSEA. CDR3 length: 14 amino acids. CDR3 sequence (DNA): TGCAGCGTACAATACATAAACGTAGGCTACGAGCAGTACTTC. Protein: CSVQYINVGYEQYF.

The rearrangement uses TRBV27 and TRBJ2-1; D is unclear. The CDR3 contains 17 residues. CDR1 and CDR2 (germline): MNHEY, SMNVEV (reference sequence). The V gene lost 2 bases and the J gene lost 3 bases, with 17 bases spanning the gap. The CDR3 loop reads CASSLVSAQGYYNEQFF. The CDR3 DNA reads as TGTGCCAGCAGTTTAGTAAGCGCCCAAGGGTACTACAATGAGCAGTTCTTC.